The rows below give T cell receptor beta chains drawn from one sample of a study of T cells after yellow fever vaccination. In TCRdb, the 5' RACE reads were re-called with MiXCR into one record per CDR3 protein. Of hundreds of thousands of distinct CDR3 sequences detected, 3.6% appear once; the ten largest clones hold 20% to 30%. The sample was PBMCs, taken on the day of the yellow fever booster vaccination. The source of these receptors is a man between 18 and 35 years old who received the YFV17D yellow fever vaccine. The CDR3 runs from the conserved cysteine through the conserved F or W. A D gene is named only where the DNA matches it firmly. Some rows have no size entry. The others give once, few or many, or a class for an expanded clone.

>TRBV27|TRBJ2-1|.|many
CASATPPFYNEQFF
TGTGCCAGCGCAACCCCCCCTTTCTACAATGAGCAGTTCTTC
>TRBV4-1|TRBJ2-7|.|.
CASSHRDRSSYEQYF
TGCGCCAGCAGCCATCGGGACCGAAGCTCCTACGAGCAGTACTTC
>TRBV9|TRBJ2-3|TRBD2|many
CASSVDPSGGADTQYF
TGTGCCAGCAGCGTAGACCCTAGCGGGGGGGCAGATACGCAGTATTTT
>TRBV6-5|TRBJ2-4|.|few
CASSYSYGNIQYF
TGTGCCAGCAGTTACTCCTATGGAAACATTCAGTACTTC
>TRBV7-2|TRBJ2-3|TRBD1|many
CASSGSGTGRADTQYF
TGTGCCAGCAGCGGATCGGGGACAGGGCGAGCAGATACGCAGTATTTT
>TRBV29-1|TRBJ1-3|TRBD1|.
CSATGTVSGNTIYF
TGCAGCGCCACCGGGACAGTCTCTGGAAACACCATATATTTT
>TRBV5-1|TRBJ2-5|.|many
CASSSLGGGLETQYF
TGCGCCAGCAGCTCCCTCGGAGGGGGGCTCGAGACCCAGTACTTC
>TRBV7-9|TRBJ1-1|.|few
CASSLEWRNTEAFF
TGTGCCAGCAGCTTAGAGTGGAGAAACACTGAAGCTTTCTTT
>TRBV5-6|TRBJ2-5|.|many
CASSLVTREETQYF
TGTGCCAGCAGCTTGGTAACTAGAGAAGAGACCCAGTACTTC
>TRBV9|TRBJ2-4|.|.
CASSVRPSASAKNIQYF
TGTGCCAGCAGCGTTAGACCATCCGCGTCAGCCAAAAACATTCAGTACTTC
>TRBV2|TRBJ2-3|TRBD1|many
CASSSQGRSDTQYF
TGTGCCAGCAGTTCACAGGGGAGATCAGATACGCAGTATTTT
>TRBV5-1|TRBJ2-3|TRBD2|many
CASKWAGGTDTQYF
TGCGCCAGCAAGTGGGCGGGGGGCACAGATACGCAGTATTTT
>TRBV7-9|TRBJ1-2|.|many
CASNLNYDRTGYTF
TGTGCCAGCAACCTGAACTATGACAGAACTGGCTACACCTTC
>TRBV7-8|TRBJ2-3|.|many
CASSFPGTPRTVSTDTQYF
TGTGCCAGCAGCTTCCCCGGGACGCCGAGGACTGTTAGCACAGATACGCAGTATTTT
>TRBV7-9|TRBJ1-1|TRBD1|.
CALEDRRIMNTEAFF
TGTGCCCTAGAGGACAGGCGGATCATGAACACTGAAGCTTTCTTT
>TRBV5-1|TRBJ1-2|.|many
CASSLQGEDYGYTF
TGCGCCAGCAGCTTGCAGGGCGAAGACTATGGCTACACCTTC
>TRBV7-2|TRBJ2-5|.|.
CASSSTPTQYF
TGTGCCAGCAGCTCTACTCCGACCCAGTACTTC
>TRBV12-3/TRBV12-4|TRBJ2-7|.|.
CASSLGVASYF
TGTGCCAGCAGTTTGGGTGTAGCCTCGTACTTC